This T cell receptor (beta chain) originates from a study of PD-L1 blockade in urothelial cancer. Of note for this clone: What it binds is not known.

This sample's time point: peripheral blood 6 weeks after treatment start. Each PCR received spiked synthetic TCR analog templates. The protocol was immunoSEQ multiplex PCR, while the TCRdb copy is restricted to in-frame clones and leaves out a portion. The table has fewer than 50,000 clones, under 95% seen once; the top ten hold less than 8%. Per germline, CDR1 SNHLY and CDR2 FYNNEI. With V trimmed by 4 bases and J by 5 bases, 7 bases remained unmatched. This CDR3 is built from 15 residues. Findings of the study overall: Clonality of blood TCR below the median before treatment predicted better survival.

The TCR sequence derives from a man aged 70-80 years with urothelial cancer. This chain uses TRBV2 with TRBJ1-5, with 8 bases aligning to TRBD1. The starting material was PBMCs, obtained around atezolizumab (anti-PD-L1) treatment. CDR3 DNA sequence: TGTGCCAGCAGTGGCGTAGACAGGGGTGATCAGCCCCAGCATTTT. Translating gives CASSGVDRGDQPQHF.